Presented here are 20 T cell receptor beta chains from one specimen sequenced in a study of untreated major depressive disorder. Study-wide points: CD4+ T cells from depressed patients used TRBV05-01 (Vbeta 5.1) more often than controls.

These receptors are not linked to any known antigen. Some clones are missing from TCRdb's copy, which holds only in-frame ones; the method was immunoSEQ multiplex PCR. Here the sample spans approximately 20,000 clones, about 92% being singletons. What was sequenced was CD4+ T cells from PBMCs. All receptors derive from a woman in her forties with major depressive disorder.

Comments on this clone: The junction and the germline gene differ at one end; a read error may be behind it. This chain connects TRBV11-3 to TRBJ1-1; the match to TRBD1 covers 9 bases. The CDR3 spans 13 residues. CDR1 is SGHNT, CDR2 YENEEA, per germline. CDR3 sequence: CASQMSRDREVIF. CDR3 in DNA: TGTGCCAGCCAAATGTCGAGGGACAGGGAAGTGATCTTT.

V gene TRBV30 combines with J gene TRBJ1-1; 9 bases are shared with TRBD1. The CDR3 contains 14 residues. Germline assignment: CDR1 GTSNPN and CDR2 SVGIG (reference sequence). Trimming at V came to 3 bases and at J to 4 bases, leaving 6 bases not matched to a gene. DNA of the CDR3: TGTGCCTGGAGGGACAGGGGACGGGGCACTGAAGCTTTCTTT. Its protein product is CAWRDRGRGTEAFF.

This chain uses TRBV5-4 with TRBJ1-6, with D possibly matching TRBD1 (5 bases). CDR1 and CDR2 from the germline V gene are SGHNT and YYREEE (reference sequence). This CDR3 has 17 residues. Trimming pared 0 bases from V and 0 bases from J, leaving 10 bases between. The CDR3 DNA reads TGTGCCAGCAGCTTGGCTCAGGGAAGCTCCTATAATTCACCCCTCCACTTT. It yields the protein CASSLAQGSSYNSPLHF.

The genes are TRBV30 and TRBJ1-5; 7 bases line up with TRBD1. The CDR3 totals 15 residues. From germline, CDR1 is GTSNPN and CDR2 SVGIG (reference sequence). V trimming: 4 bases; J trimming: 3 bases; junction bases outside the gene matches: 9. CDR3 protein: CAWNPGTAFNQPQHF. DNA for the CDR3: TGTGCCTGGAATCCCGGGACAGCATTCAATCAGCCCCAGCATTTT.

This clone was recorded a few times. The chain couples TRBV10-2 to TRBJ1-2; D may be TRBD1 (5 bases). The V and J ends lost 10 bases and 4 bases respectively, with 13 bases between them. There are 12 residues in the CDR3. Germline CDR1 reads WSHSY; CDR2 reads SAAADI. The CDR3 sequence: CATARDAYGYTF. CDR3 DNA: TGCGCCACCGCCAGGGATGCCTATGGCTACACCTTC.

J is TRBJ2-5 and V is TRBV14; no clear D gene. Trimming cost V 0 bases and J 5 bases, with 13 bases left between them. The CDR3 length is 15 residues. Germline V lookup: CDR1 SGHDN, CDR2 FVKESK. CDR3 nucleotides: TGTGCCAGCAGCCAAGATCAAGGGATGGGGGAGACCCAGTACTTC. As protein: CASSQDQGMGETQYF.

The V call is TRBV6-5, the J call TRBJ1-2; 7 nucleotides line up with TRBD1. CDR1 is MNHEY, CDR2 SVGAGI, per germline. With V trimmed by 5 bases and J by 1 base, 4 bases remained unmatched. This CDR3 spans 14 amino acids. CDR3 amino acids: CASSHRQGNYGYTF. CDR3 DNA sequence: TGTGCCAGCAGTCATCGACAGGGTAACTATGGCTACACCTTC.

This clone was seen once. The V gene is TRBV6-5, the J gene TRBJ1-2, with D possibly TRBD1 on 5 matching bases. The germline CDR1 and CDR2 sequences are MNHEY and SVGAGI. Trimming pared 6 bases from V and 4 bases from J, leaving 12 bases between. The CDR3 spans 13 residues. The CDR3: CASSWDWIYGYTF. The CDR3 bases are TGTGCCAGCAGCTGGGACTGGATCTATGGCTACACCTTC.

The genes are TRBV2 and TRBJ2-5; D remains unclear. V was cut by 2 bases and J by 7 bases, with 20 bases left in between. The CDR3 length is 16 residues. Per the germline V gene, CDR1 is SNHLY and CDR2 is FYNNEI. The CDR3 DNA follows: TGTGCCAGCAGTGAAATTCCTTTACTGGCTAGTGGGACCCAGTACTTC. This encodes CASSEIPLLASGTQYF.

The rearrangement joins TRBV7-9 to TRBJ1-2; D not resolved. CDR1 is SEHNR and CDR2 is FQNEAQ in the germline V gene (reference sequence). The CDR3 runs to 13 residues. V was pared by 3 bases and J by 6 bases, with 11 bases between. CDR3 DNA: TGTGCCAGCAGCTTCGGTGGTGACGATGGCTACACCTTC. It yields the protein CASSFGGDDGYTF. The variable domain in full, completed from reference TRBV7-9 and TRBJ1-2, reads DTGVSQNPRHKITKRGQNVTFRCDPISEHNRLYWYRQTLGQGPEFLTYFQNEAQLEKSRLLSDRFSAERPKGSFSTLEIQRTEQGDSAMYLCASSFGGDDGYTFGSGTRLTVV.

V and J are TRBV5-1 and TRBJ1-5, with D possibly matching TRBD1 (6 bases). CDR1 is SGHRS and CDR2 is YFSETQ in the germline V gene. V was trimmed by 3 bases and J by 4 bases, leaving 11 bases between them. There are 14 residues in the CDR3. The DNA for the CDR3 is TGCGCCAGCAGCTGGAGAGGGGGAAATCAGCCCCAGCATTTT. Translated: CASSWRGGNQPQHF.

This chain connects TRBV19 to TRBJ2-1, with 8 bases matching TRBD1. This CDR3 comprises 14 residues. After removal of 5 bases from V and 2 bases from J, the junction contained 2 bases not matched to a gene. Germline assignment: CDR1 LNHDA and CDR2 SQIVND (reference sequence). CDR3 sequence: CASSLQGAYNEQFF. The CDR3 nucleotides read TGTGCCAGTAGTCTACAGGGGGCCTACAATGAGCAGTTCTTC.

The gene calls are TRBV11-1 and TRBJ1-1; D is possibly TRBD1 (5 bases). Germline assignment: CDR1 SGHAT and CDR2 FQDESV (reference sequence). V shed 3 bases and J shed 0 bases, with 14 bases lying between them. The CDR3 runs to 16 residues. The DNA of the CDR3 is TGTGCCAGCAGCTTCGGTTCAGGGACGGTGAACACTGAAGCTTTCTTT. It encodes CASSFGSGTVNTEAFF.

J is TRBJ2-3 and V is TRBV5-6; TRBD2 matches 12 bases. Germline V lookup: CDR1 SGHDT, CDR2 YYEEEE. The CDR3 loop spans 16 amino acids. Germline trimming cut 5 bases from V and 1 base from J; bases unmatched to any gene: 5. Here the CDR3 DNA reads TGTGCCAGCAGTTTGACTAGCGGGAGAGGCACAGATACGCAGTATTTT. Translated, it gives CASSLTSGRGTDTQYF.

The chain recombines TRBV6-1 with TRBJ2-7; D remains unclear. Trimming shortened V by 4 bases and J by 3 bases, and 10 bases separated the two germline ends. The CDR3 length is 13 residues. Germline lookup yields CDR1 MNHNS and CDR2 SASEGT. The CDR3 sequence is CASSVGNFYEQYF. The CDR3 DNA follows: TGTGCCAGCAGTGTTGGCAATTTCTACGAGCAGTACTTC.

The CDR3 sequence is CASSLGVAGTRGYTF. CDR3 nucleotides: TGCGCCAGCAGCTTGGGGGTAGCAGGGACACGAGGCTACACCTTC. The chain couples TRBV5-1 to TRBJ1-2, with a possible D match to TRBD1 (6 bases). CDR1 and CDR2 (germline): SGHRS, YFSETQ. Trimming removed 0 bases from V and 8 bases from J, with 17 bases in between. The CDR3 totals 15 residues.

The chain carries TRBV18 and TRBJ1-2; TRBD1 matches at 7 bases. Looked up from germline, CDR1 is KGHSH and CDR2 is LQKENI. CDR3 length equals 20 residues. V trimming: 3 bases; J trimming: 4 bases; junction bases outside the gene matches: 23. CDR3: CASSPSFPSQGLIYSYGYTF. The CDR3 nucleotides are TGTGCCAGCTCACCTTCATTTCCGTCACAGGGGTTAATATATAGCTATGGCTACACCTTC. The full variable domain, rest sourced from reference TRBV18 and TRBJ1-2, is NAGVMQNPRHLVRRRGQEARLRCSPMKGHSHVYWYRQLPEEGLKFMVYLQKENIIDESGMPKERFSAEFPKEGPSILRIQQVVRGDSAAYFCASSPSFPSQGLIYSYGYTFGSGTRLTVV.

CDR3 DNA sequence: TGTGCCAGCAGATGGGGACAGGGGAACACCGGGGAGCTGTTTTTT. Its translation: CASRWGQGNTGELFF. This chain joins TRBV6-6 and TRBJ2-2; 9 bases agree with TRBD1. This CDR3 is built from 15 residues. V lost 6 bases and J lost 1; bases outside the gene matches: 3. Germline CDR1 MNHNY, CDR2 SVGAGI (reference sequence).

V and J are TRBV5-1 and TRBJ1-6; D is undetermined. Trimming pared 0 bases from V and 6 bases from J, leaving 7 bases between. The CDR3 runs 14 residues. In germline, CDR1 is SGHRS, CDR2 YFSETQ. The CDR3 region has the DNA TGCGCCAGCAGCTTGGTAGGACCTAATTCACCCCTCCACTTT. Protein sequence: CASSLVGPNSPLHF. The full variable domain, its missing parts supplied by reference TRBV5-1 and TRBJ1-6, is KAGVTQTPRYLIKTRGQQVTLSCSPISGHRSVSWYQQTPGQGLQFLFEYFSETQRNKGNFPGRFSGRQFSNSRSEMNVSTLELGDSALYLCASSLVGPNSPLHFGNGTRLTVT.

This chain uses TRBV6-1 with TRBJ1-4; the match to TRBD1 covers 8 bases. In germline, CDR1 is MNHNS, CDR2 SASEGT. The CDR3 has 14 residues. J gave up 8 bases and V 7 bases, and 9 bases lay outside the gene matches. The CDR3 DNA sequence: TGTGCCAGCAAGGTGGACAGGGCTCGCGAAAAACTGTTTTTT. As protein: CASKVDRAREKLFF.